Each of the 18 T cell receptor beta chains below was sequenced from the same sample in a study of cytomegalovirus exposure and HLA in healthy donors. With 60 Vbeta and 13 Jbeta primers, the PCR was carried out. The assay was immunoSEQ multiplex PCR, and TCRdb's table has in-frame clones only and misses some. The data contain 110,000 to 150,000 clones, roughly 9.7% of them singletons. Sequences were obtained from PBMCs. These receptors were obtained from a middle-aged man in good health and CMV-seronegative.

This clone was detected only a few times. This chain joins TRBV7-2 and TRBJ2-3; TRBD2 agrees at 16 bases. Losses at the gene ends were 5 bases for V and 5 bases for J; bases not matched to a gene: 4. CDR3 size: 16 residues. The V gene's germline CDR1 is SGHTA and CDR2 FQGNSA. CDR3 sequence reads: CASSGGLAGGGDTQYF. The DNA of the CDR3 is TGTGCCAGCAGCGGGGGACTAGCGGGAGGGGGAGATACGCAGTATTTT.

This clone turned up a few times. The CDR3 sequence is CASRTNLGLAGLETQYF. The CDR3 nucleotides are TGTGCCAGCAGAACAAATTTGGGACTAGCGGGCCTGGAGACCCAGTACTTC. V is TRBV7-2 and J is TRBJ2-5; 12 bases match TRBD2. The CDR3 spans 17 residues. The V gene's germline CDR1 is SGHTA and CDR2 FQGNSA. V was pared by 6 bases and J by 5 bases, with 13 bases of the junction left unmatched.

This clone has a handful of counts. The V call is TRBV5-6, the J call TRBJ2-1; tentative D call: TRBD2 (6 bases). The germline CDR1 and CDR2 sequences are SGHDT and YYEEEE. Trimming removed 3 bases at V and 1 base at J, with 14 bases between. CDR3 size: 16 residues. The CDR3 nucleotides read TGTGCCAGCAGCTGGTTCCGGGAGAGTTCCTACAATGAGCAGTTCTTC. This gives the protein CASSWFRESSYNEQFF.

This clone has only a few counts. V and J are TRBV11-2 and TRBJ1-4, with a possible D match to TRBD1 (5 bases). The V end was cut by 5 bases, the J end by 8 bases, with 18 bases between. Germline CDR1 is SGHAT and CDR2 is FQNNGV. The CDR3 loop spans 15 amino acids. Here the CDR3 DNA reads TGTGCCAGCAGCCCCCCGCCGGGGGGTGGCGAAAAACTGTTTTTT. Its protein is CASSPPPGGGEKLFF.

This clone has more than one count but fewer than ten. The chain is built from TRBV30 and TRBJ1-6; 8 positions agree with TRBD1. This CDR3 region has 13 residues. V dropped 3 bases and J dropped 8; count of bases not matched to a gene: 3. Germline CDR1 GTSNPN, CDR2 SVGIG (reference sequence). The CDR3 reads CAWRDRADSPLHF. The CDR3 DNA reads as TGTGCCTGGAGGGACAGGGCGGATTCACCCCTCCACTTT.

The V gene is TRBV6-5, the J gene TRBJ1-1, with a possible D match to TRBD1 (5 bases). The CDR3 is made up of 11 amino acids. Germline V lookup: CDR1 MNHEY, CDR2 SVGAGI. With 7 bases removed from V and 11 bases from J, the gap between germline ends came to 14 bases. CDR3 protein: CASTSGGLAFF. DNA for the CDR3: TGTGCCAGCACCAGCGGGGGGTTGGCTTTCTTT.

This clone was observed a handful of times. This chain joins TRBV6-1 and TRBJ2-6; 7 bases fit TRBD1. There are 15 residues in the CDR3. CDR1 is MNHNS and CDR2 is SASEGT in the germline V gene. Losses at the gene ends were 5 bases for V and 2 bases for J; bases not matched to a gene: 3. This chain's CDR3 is CASSLQGTGANVLTF. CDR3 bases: TGTGCCAGCAGTTTACAGGGGACTGGGGCCAACGTCCTGACTTTC.

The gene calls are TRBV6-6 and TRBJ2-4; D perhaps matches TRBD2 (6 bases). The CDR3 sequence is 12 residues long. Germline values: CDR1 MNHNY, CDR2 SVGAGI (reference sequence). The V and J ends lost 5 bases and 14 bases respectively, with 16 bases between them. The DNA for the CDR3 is TGTGCCAGCAGTCCCCTCGGGGGACTGGAGTACTTC. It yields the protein CASSPLGGLEYF.

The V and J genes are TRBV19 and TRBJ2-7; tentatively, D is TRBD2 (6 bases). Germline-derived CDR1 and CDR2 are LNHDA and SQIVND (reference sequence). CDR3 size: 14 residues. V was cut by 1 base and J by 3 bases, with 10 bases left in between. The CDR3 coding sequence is TGTGCCAGTAGTATAGCCCAGGGAGGCTACGAGCAGTACTTC. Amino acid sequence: CASSIAQGGYEQYF.

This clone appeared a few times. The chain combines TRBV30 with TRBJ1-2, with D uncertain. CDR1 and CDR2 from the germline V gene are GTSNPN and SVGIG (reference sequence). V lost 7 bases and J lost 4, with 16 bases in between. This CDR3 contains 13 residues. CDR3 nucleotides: TGTGCCTCGTCCGGGGTTAAAAGCTATGGCTACACCTTC. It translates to CASSGVKSYGYTF.

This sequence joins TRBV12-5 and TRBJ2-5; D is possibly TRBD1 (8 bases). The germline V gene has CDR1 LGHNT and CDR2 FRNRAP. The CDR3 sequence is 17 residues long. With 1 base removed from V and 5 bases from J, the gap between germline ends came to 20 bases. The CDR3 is CASGLDSWTGRGETQYF. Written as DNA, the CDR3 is TGTGCTAGTGGTTTGGACTCGTGGACAGGGAGGGGGGAGACCCAGTACTTC.

The CDR3 DNA reads TGTGCCTGGAGTCCCGGGGCGGGAGTACATGAGCAGTTCTTC. Translation: CAWSPGAGVHEQFF. V gene TRBV30 combines with J gene TRBJ2-1; 7 bases agree with TRBD2. Germline CDR1 GTSNPN, CDR2 SVGIG (reference sequence). V lost 2 bases to trimming and J lost 8 bases; unmatched junction nucleotides: 9. This CDR3 has 14 residues.

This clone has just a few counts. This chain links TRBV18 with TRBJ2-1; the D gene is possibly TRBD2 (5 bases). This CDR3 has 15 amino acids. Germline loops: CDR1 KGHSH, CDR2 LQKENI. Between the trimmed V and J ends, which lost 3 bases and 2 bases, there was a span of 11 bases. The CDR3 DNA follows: TGTGCCAGCTCACCCCAGCGGAGAGCCTACAATGAGCAGTTCTTC. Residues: CASSPQRRAYNEQFF.

The CDR3 nucleotides read TGTGCCAGCAGTGAAGGTTTGGGGACAGGGGGCGGCTATGGCTACACCTTC. Encoded protein: CASSEGLGTGGGYGYTF. The chain is built from TRBV6-1 and TRBJ1-2, with 12 nucleotides matching TRBD1. Unmatched junction bases numbered 7, after V lost 1 base and J lost 4 bases. The germline V gene has CDR1 MNHNS and CDR2 SASEGT. CDR3 length: 17 amino acids.

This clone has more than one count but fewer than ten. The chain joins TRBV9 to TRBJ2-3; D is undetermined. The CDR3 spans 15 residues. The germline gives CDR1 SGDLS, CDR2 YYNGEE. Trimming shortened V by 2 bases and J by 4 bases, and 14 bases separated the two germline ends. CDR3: CASSVVMGSSDTQYF. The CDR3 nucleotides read TGTGCCAGCAGCGTGGTAATGGGCAGTTCAGATACGCAGTATTTT.

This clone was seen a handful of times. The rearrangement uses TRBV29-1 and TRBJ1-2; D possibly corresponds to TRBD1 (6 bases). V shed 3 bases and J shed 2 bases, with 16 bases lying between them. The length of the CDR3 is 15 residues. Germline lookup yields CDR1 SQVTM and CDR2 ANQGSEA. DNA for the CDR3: TGCAGCGTTGAGGGTCTGGCCAGGGGAAACTATGGCTACACCTTC. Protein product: CSVEGLARGNYGYTF.

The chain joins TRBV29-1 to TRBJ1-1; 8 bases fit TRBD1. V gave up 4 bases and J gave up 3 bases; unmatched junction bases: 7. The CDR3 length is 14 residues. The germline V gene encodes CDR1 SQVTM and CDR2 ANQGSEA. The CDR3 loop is CSVGQGARYTEAFF. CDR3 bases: TGCAGCGTTGGTCAGGGGGCCCGGTACACTGAAGCTTTCTTT.

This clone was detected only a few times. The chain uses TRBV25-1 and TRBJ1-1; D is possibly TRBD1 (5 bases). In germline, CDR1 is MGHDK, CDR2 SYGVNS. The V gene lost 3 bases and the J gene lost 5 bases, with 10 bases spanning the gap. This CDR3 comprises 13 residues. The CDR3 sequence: CASSEAGRTEAFF. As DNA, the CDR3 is TGTGCCAGCAGTGAGGCAGGGCGAACTGAAGCTTTCTTT.